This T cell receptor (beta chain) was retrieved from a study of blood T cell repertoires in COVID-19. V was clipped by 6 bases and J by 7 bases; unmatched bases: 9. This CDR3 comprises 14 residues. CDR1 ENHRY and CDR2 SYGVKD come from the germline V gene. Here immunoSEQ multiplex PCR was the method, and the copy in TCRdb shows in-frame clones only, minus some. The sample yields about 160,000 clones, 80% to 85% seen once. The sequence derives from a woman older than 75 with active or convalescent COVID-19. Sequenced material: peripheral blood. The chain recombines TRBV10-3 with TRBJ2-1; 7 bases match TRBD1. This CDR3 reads CAIRTGTARNEQFF. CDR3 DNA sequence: TGTGCCATCAGGACAGGGACAGCTCGGAATGAGCAGTTCTTC.